Following are 17 T cell receptor beta chains from one sample sequenced in a study of CD8+ T cells in alopecia areata. Treatment specified: oral pan-JAK inhibitor, 5-10 mg twice daily. Sequencing relied on a cDNA template that was reverse transcribed from extracted RNA. Some clones are missing from TCRdb's copy, which holds only in-frame ones; the method was immunoSEQ multiplex PCR. Here the sample spans more than 90,000 clones, about three fifths being singletons. Here the sequenced sample was CD8+ T cells sorted from blood, taken at week 4, from a patient treated with tofacitinib. The origin of the receptors is a human donor with alopecia areata.

V is TRBV9 and J is TRBJ2-5; no definite D call. Trimming left V 4 bases short and J 3 bases short, with 7 bases between. Germline V gives CDR1 SGDLS, CDR2 YYNGEE. This CDR3 has 12 residues. The CDR3 loop is CASSHEEETQYF. The CDR3 DNA is TGTGCCAGCAGCCACGAGGAAGAGACCCAGTACTTC.

The chain employs TRBV27 and TRBJ2-2; D is tentatively TRBD1 or TRBD2 (5 bases each). The CDR3 totals 14 residues. Germline CDR1 is MNHEY and CDR2 is SMNVEV (reference sequence). Trimming left V 11 bases short and J 4 bases short, with 17 bases between. The DNA of the CDR3 is TGTGCCTCCATGGGGGAGTCCGTCACCGGGGAGCTGTTTTTT. Its protein product is CASMGESVTGELFF.

This chain uses TRBV12-5 with TRBJ2-5, with 8 bases aligning to TRBD1. The CDR3 is 13 residues long. The germline V gene has CDR1 LGHNT and CDR2 FRNRAP. With V trimmed by 7 bases and J by 5 bases, 6 bases remained unmatched. The CDR3 DNA is TGTGCTAGTGCTGACAGGGGCGGGGAGACCCAGTACTTC. Amino acids: CASADRGGETQYF.

The rearrangement uses TRBV30 and TRBJ2-6; D possibly uses TRBD1 or TRBD2 (5 bases each). Per the germline V gene, CDR1 is GTSNPN and CDR2 is SVGIG (reference sequence). The CDR3 extends over 14 amino acids. The ends were cut back, 4 bases at V and 4 bases at J, with 11 bases in the middle. CDR3 sequence reads: CAWIQGDGANVLTF. The CDR3 region has the DNA TGTGCCTGGATCCAGGGAGACGGGGCCAACGTCCTGACTTTC.

V usage is TRBV27 and J usage is TRBJ1-6, with TRBD1 matching 10 bases. CDR3 length: 15 residues. CDR1 and CDR2 from the germline V gene are MNHEY and SMNVEV (reference sequence). Trimming at V came to 6 bases and at J to 9 bases, leaving 8 bases not matched to a gene. CDR3 DNA sequence: TGTGCCAGCAGACACTCCGGGACAGGGGCTTCACCCCTCCACTTT. This codes for CASRHSGTGASPLHF.

The CDR3 DNA sequence: TGCGCCAGCAGCAGCGACCTGTTCTCCTACGAGCAGTACTTC. It specifies CASSSDLFSYEQYF. V and J are TRBV5-1 and TRBJ2-5; no definite D call. The better agreement between TRBJ2-7 and the DNA end casts doubt on the J call. Looked up from germline, CDR1 is SGHRS and CDR2 is YFSETQ. The CDR3 contains 14 residues.

J is TRBJ2-7 and V is TRBV27; D gene ambiguous. The CDR3 loop spans 12 amino acids. The V gene lost 11 bases and the J gene lost 4 bases, with 15 bases spanning the gap. Germline CDR1 is MNHEY and CDR2 is SMNVEV (reference sequence). CDR3 nucleotides: TGTGCCGTATTATCGGACGGGTACGAGCAGTACTTC. It codes for CAVLSDGYEQYF.

This clone has just a few counts. Germline is not matched at one junction end, which may reflect a read error. This chain links TRBV29-1 with TRBJ1-1; D remains unclear. The germline V gene encodes CDR1 SQVTM and CDR2 ANQGSEA. The CDR3 is 12 amino acids. The CDR3, as DNA: TGCAGCGCTGAAGGCCTGAGCACTGAAGCTTTCTTT. This gives the protein CSAEGLSTEAFF. Looking up the rest from reference TRBV29-1 and TRBJ1-1 gives the full variable domain: SAVISQKPSRDICQRGTSLTIQCQVDSQVTMMFWYRQQPGQSLTLIATANQGSEATYESGFVIDKFPISRPNLTFSTLTVSNMSPEDSSIYLCSAEGLSTEAFFGQGTRLTVV.

The CDR3 region is CASSLGTGRNQPQHF. DNA of the CDR3: TGTGCCAGCAGTCTCGGGACAGGGCGCAATCAGCCCCAGCATTTT. J is TRBJ1-5 and V is TRBV6-5, with 9 positions matching TRBD1. The junction had 4 bases not matched to a gene; V was cut back by 5 bases and J by 2 bases. CDR1 is MNHEY, CDR2 SVGAGI, per germline. This CDR3 has 15 amino acids.

The genes are TRBV13 and TRBJ2-3; D may be TRBD1 (5 bases). Germline V lookup: CDR1 PRHDT, CDR2 FYEKMQ (reference sequence). The CDR3 consists of 15 residues. Between the trimmed V and J ends, which lost 2 bases and 3 bases, there was a span of 12 bases. Here the CDR3 reads CASSLPNRLTDTQYF. CDR3 coding DNA: TGTGCCAGCAGCTTACCCAACAGGTTAACAGATACGCAGTATTTT.

With regard to this clone: The junction does not match germline at one end; this may be a read error. This rearrangement joins TRBV29-1 to TRBJ1-1, with no clear D. CDR1 is SQVTM, CDR2 ANQGSEA, per germline. The CDR3 covers 16 residues. The CDR3 nucleotides read TGCAGCGTGGAAGGCGGACCGGATCTACGGAACACTGAAGCTTTCTTT. Protein: CSVEGGPDLRNTEAFF.

The chain couples TRBV7-9 to TRBJ2-7; the D is unclear. The CDR3 is 13 amino acids. Trimming shortened V by 1 base and J by 4 bases, and 8 bases separated the two germline ends. The germline CDR1 and CDR2 sequences are SEHNR and FQNEAQ (reference sequence). The CDR3 is CASSLVAAYEQYF. CDR3 coding DNA: TGTGCCAGCAGCTTAGTGGCAGCGTACGAGCAGTACTTC.

The genes are TRBV5-4 and TRBJ1-2; 8 bases align to TRBD1. The ends lost 4 bases at V and 6 bases at J; junction bases unmatched: 17. This CDR3 spans 17 amino acids. Germline V gene sequence: CDR1 SGHNT, CDR2 YYREEE (reference sequence). The CDR3 sequence: CASSQEGLDGQGDGYTF. The CDR3 nucleotides are TGTGCCAGCAGCCAAGAAGGACTGGATGGACAGGGTGATGGCTACACCTTC.

The count of this clone is one. This rearrangement joins TRBV4-1 to TRBJ2-7; the match to TRBD2 covers 11 bases. The CDR3 spans 15 residues. The V gene end was trimmed by 5 bases and the J gene end by 2 bases; junction bases not matched to a gene: 5. In germline, CDR1 is MGHRA, CDR2 YSYEKL. Here the CDR3 DNA reads TGCGCCAGCAGCACGACTAGCGGGGCTGCCTACGAGCAGTACTTC. This translates into CASSTTSGAAYEQYF.

As to this clone: One end of the junction fails to match germline, which may point to a read error. J is TRBJ2-1 and V is TRBV25-1; 7 bases map to TRBD2. CDR3 length: 13 amino acids. The germline V gene has CDR1 MGHDK and CDR2 SYGVNS. CDR3 protein: CATGTTDYDEQFF. Here the CDR3 DNA reads TGTGCCACAGGGACTACCGACTACGATGAGCAGTTCTTC.

A few counts support this clone. This chain uses TRBV5-6 with TRBJ1-5, with D possibly matching TRBD1 (6 bases). The CDR3 length is 14 residues. Trimming cost V 2 bases and J 4 bases, with 10 bases left between them. CDR1 and CDR2 (germline): SGHDT, YYEEEE. CDR3 in amino acids: CASSFWTVNQPQHF. CDR3 in DNA: TGTGCCAGCAGCTTCTGGACAGTTAATCAGCCCCAGCATTTT.

The V gene is TRBV27, the J gene TRBJ2-7, with no clear D. There are 14 residues in the CDR3. Germline values: CDR1 MNHEY, CDR2 SMNVEV (reference sequence). The ends were cut back, 4 bases at V and 0 bases at J, with 10 bases in the middle. The CDR3 bases are TGTGCCAGCAGTTACCGGACGCCCTCCTACGAGCAGTACTTC. Encoded protein: CASSYRTPSYEQYF.